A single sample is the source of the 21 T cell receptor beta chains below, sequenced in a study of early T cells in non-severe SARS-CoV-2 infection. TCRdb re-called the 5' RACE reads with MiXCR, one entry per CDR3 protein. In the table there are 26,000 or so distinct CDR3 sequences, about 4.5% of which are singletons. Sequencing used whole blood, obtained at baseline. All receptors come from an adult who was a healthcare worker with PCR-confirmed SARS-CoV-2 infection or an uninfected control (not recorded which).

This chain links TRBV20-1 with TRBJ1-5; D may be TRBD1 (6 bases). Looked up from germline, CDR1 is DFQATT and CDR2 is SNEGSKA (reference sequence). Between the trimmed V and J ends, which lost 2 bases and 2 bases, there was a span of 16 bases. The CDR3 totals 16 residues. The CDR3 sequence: CSARSPGGRGNQPQHF. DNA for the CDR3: TGCAGTGCTAGATCCCCCGGGGGCAGGGGCAATCAGCCCCAGCATTTT.

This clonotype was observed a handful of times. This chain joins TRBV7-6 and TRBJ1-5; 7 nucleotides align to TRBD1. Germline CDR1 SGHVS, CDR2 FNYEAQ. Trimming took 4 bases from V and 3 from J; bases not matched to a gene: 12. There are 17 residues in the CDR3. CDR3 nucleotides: TGTGCCAGCAGCTCTCGACAGGGACCTTTAGCCAATCAGCCCCAGCATTTT. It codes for CASSSRQGPLANQPQHF.

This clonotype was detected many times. DNA for the CDR3: TGTGCCAGCAGCTTGGGGACAGTAGGATACACTGAAGCTTTCTTT. Protein product: CASSLGTVGYTEAFF. The V call is TRBV5-8, the J call TRBJ1-1; D is perhaps TRBD1 (6 bases). From germline, CDR1 is SGHTS and CDR2 YDEGEE. V was trimmed by 0 bases and J by 3 bases, leaving 12 bases between them. This CDR3 region has 15 residues.

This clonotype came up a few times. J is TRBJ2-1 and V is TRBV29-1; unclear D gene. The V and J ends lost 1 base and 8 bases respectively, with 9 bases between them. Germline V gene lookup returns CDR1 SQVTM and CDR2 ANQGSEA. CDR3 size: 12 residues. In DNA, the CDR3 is TGCAGCGTTGAAGTGTTGAGCGATGAGCAGTTCTTC. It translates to CSVEVLSDEQFF.

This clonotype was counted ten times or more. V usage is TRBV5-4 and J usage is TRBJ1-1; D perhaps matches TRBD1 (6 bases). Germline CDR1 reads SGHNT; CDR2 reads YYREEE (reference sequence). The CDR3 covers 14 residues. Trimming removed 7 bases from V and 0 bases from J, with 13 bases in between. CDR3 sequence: CASRAGGLNTEAFF. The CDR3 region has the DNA TGTGCCAGCCGAGCCGGGGGCTTGAACACTGAAGCTTTCTTT.

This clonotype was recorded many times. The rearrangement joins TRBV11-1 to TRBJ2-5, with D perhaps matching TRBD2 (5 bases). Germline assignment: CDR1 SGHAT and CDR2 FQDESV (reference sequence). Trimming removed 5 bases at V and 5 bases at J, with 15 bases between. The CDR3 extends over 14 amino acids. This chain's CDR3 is CASSQTTDWETQYF. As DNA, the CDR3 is TGTGCCAGCAGCCAGACAACGGACTGGGAGACCCAGTACTTC.

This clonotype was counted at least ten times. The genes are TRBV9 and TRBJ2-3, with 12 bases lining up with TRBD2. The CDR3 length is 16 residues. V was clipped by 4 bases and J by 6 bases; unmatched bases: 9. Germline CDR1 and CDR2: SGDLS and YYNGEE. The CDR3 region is CASSKLAGGFSDTQYF. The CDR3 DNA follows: TGTGCCAGCAGCAAACTAGCGGGGGGATTCTCGGATACGCAGTATTTT.

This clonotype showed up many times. CDR3 nucleotide sequence: TGTGCCAGCAGCCCTAGGGACAGGGACACCGGGGAGCTGTTTTTT. It yields the protein CASSPRDRDTGELFF. The rearrangement joins TRBV3-1 to TRBJ2-2, with 9 bases that match TRBD1. V was pared by 4 bases and J by 3 bases, with 3 bases of the junction left unmatched. CDR3 size: 15 residues. Germline V gene sequence: CDR1 LGHDT, CDR2 YNNKEL (reference sequence).

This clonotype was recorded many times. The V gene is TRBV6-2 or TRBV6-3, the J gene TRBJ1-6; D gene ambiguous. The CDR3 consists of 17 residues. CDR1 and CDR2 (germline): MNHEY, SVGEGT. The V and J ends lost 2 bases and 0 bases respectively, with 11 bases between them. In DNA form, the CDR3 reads TGTGCCAGCAGTTACATGTCGATGAGCTCCTATAATTCACCCCTCCACTTT. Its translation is CASSYMSMSSYNSPLHF.

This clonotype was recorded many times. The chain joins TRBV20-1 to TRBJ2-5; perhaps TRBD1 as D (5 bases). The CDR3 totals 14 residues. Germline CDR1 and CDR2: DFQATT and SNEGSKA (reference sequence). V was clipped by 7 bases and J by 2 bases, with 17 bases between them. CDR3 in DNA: TGCAGTGTCGTCGCAAGGGGTTGGCAAGAGACCCAGTACTTC. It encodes CSVVARGWQETQYF.

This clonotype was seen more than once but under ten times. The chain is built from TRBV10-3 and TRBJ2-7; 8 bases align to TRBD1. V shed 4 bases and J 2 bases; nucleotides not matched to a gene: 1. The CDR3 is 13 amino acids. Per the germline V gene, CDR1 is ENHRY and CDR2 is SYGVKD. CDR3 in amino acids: CAISVQGAYEQYF. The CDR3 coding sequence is TGTGCCATCAGTGTACAGGGGGCCTACGAGCAGTACTTC.

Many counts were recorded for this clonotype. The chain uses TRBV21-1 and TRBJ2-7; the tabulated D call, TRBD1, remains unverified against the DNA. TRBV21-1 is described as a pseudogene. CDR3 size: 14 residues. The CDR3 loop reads CASSPRGDPYEQYF. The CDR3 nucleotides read TGTGCCAGCAGCCCGCGAGGGGATCCCTACGAGCAGTACTTC.

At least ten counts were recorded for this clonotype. The CDR3 DNA follows: TGCGCCAGCAGCTTGGAGGGTGGCGCTGTGGATACGCAGTATTTT. Translation gives CASSLEGGAVDTQYF. The chain combines TRBV5-1 with TRBJ2-3; no firm D call. The CDR3 consists of 15 residues. Germline CDR1 reads SGHRS; CDR2 reads YFSETQ. The V end was cut by 0 bases, the J end by 6 bases, with 14 bases between.

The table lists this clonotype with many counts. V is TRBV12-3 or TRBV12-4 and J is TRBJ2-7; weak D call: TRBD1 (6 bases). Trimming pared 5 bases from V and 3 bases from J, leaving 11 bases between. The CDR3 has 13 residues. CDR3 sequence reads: CASSVGQNYEQYF. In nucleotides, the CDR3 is TGTGCCAGCAGTGTTGGACAGAACTACGAGCAGTACTTC.

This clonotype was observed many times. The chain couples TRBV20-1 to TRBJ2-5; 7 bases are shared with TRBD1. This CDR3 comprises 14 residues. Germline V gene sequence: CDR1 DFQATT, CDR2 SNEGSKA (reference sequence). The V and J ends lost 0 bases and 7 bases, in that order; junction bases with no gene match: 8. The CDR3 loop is CSARDDRVKRTQYF. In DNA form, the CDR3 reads TGCAGTGCTAGAGACGACAGGGTTAAGAGGACCCAGTACTTC.

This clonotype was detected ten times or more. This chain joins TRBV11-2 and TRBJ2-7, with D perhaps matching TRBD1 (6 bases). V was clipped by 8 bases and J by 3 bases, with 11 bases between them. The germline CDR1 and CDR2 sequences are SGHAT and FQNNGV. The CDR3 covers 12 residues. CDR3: CASSGRGYEQYF. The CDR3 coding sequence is TGTGCCAGCTCGGGCAGGGGCTACGAGCAGTACTTC. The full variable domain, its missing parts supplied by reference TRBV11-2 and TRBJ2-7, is EAGVAQSPRYKIIEKRQSVAFWCNPISGHATLYWYQQILGQGPKLLIQFQNNGVVDDSQLPKDRFSAERLKGVDSTLKIQPAKLEDSAVYLCASSGRGYEQYFGPGTRLTVT.

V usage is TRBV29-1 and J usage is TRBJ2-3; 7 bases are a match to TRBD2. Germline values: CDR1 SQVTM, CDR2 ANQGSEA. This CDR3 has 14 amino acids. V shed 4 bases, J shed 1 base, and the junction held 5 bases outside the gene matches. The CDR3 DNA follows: TGCAGCGTTGGGGGGGGAAAAGGCACAGATACGCAGTATTTT. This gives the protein CSVGGGKGTDTQYF.

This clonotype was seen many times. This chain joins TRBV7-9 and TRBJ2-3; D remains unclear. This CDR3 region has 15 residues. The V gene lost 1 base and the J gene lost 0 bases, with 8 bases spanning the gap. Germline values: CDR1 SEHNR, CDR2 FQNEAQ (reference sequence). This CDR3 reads CASSLVLGSTDTQYF. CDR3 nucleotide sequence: TGTGCCAGCAGCTTAGTACTGGGTAGCACAGATACGCAGTATTTT.

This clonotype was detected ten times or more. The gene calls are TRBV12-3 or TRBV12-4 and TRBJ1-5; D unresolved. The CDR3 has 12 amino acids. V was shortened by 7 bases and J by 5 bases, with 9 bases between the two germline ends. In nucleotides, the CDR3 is TGTGCCAGCACCCTGGGTGATCAGCCCCAGCATTTT. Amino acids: CASTLGDQPQHF.

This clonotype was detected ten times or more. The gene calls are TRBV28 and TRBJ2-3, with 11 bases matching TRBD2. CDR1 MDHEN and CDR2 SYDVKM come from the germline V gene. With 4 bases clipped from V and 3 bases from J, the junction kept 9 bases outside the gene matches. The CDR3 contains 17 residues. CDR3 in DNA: TGTGCCAGCAGTTCCCCATTGGGACTAGCGGATACAGATACGCAGTATTTT. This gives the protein CASSSPLGLADTDTQYF.

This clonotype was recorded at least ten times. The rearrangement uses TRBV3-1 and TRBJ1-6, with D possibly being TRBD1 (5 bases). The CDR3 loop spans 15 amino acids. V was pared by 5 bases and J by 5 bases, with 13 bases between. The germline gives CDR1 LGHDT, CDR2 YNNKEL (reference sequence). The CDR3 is CASSVNWGHNSPLHF. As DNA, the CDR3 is TGTGCCAGCAGCGTAAATTGGGGCCATAATTCACCCCTCCACTTT.